This T cell receptor (beta chain) was retrieved from a study of blood T cells in healthy people across ages. This clonotype was observed a handful of times. V was pared by 3 bases and J by 2 bases, with 16 bases between. CDR1 and CDR2 (germline): GTSNPN, SVGIG (reference sequence). The CDR3 extends over 15 amino acids. A second PCR, run for about 6 to 11 cycles, used a sample-barcoded 5' primer plus a J-beta primer mix. MiXCR was run by TCRdb on the 5' RACE reads, yielding one entry per CDR3 protein. The sample yields around 1.1 million distinct CDR3 sequences, about two fifths seen once. The J gene is TRBJ1-2, the V gene TRBV30; D may be TRBD1 (5 bases). This receptor was obtained from a man aged 18 to 30 in good health. Source material: blood. The CDR3 DNA reads as TGTGCCTGGAGCGGCCAGGGACCCCTCAACTATGGCTACACCTTC. This encodes CAWSGQGPLNYGYTF.